The rows below give T cell receptor beta chains drawn from one sample of a study of OX40 agonist ivuxolimab in advanced cancers. The method was immunoSEQ multiplex PCR; TCRdb's version includes in-frame clones alone and lacks a portion of them. The sample lists approximately 30,000 clones; just under 85% were seen once. The material was CD4+ or CD8+ T cells sorted from blood, obtained in a trial of the OX40 agonist ivuxolimab. The receptors here all came from an adult with an advanced solid tumor such as melanoma, head and neck, liver or kidney cancer. CDR3s leave out the opening cysteine and the closing phenylalanine or tryptophan.

V gene: TRBV13
J gene: TRBJ2-5
CDR3 protein: ASSLRGEETQY

V gene: TRBV29-1
J gene: TRBJ1-1
CDR3 protein: SVDGDRGLRANTEAF

V gene: TRBV7-8
J gene: TRBJ2-7
CDR3 protein: ASSFTYEQY

V gene: TRBV28
J gene: TRBJ1-5
CDR3 protein: ASRKGAIWDLNQPQH

V gene: TRBV28
J gene: TRBJ2-7
CDR3 protein: ASSIFRDYRYEQY

V gene: TRBV11-2
J gene: TRBJ1-3
CDR3 protein: ASSLYSGFSGNTIY

V gene: TRBV10-3
J gene: TRBJ2-7
CDR3 protein: AIRSEGGQY

V gene: TRBV11-3
J gene: TRBJ1-4
CDR3 protein: ASSRDTNEKLF

V gene: TRBV28
J gene: TRBJ1-4
CDR3 protein: ASRPDRGNEKLF

V gene: TRBV4-1
J gene: TRBJ1-4
CDR3 protein: ASSIVRDRDEKLF

V gene: TRBV5-1
J gene: TRBJ1-2
CDR3 protein: ASSLETNYGYT

V gene: TRBV14
J gene: TRBJ1-2
CDR3 protein: ASSPGTNYGYT

V gene: TRBV6-1
J gene: TRBJ2-4
CDR3 protein: ASSEGPDRDRY

V gene: TRBV15
J gene: TRBJ2-3
CDR3 protein: ATSSTGRRNTQY

V gene: TRBV19
J gene: TRBJ2-5
CDR3 protein: ASSPGQGAETQY

V gene: TRBV19
J gene: TRBJ1-1
CDR3 protein: ASSIGHNLLNTEAF

V gene: TRBV9
J gene: TRBJ2-5
CDR3 protein: ASSDPLAAKETQY

V gene: TRBV10-3
J gene: TRBJ2-5
CDR3 protein: AISAFTGRQETQY

V gene: TRBV4-2
J gene: TRBJ2-2
CDR3 protein: ASSQGPNTGELF